This entry lists 4 T cell receptor beta chains sequenced from one sample in a study of blood T cells in healthy people across ages. Then a second PCR, running roughly 6 to 12 cycles, was carried out with a sample-barcoded 5' primer and a J-beta primer mix. TCRdb processed the 5' RACE reads anew with MiXCR; each CDR3 protein has one entry. The sample lists 1.5 million to 2 million distinct CDR3 sequences, 25% to 30% occurring once. The sample comprised blood. The origin of the receptors is a woman under 40 in good health.

CDR3 loop: CSALGQGNTIYF. CDR3 bases: TGCAGTGCTTTGGGACAGGGAAACACCATATATTTT. This chain joins TRBV20-1 and TRBJ1-3, with TRBD1 matching over 7 bases. V was clipped by 5 bases and J by 4 bases; unmatched bases: 2. This CDR3 spans 12 amino acids. Germline CDR1 DFQATT, CDR2 SNEGSKA (reference sequence).

This clonotype appeared many times. The chain couples TRBV12-3 or TRBV12-4 to TRBJ2-7, with D uncertain. Trimming took off 6 bases at V and 2 bases at J, with 5 bases between the two ends. The CDR3 consists of 11 residues. The chain's CDR3 is CASRNTYEQYF. CDR3 DNA: TGTGCCAGCAGGAACACCTACGAGCAGTACTTC.

This clonotype appeared a few times. The V gene is TRBV5-1, the J gene TRBJ2-5, with 8 nucleotides matching TRBD2. V shed 2 bases, J shed 1 base, and the junction held 4 bases outside the gene matches. Germline V gene lookup returns CDR1 SGHRS and CDR2 YFSETQ. CDR3 length: 15 residues. The CDR3 here is CASSFLGTSQETQYF. The CDR3 DNA sequence: TGCGCCAGCAGCTTTCTTGGGACTAGCCAAGAGACCCAGTACTTC.

This clonotype was counted many times. The genes are TRBV29-1 and TRBJ2-5, with 9 positions matching TRBD2. The CDR3 is made up of 14 amino acids. The V gene end was trimmed by 4 bases and the J gene end by 4 bases; junction bases not matched to a gene: 7. CDR1 SQVTM and CDR2 ANQGSEA come from the germline V gene. CDR3 in amino acids: CSVGPELAGETQYF. As DNA, the CDR3 is TGCAGCGTTGGGCCTGAACTAGCGGGAGAGACCCAGTACTTC. The full variable domain, in which reference TRBV29-1 and TRBJ2-5 provide the parts outside the CDR3, is SAVISQKPSRDICQRGTSLTIQCQVDSQVTMMFWYRQQPGQSLTLIATANQGSEATYESGFVIDKFPISRPNLTFSTLTVSNMSPEDSSIYLCSVGPELAGETQYFGPGTRLLVL.